A single T cell receptor (beta chain) is shown here with its context. These data come from a study of early T cells in non-severe SARS-CoV-2 infection. Overall study context: Whole-blood bulk RNA, unsorted, was sequenced, and chains were unpaired.

Between the trimmed V and J ends, which lost 5 bases and 2 bases, there was a span of 13 bases. This CDR3 is 13 amino acids long. Germline values: CDR1 SQVTM, CDR2 ANQGSEA. TCRdb re-called the 5' RACE reads through MiXCR, storing one row per CDR3 protein. The table records 68,000 or so distinct CDR3 sequences, more than 9% of them present only once. The clonotype originates from an adult who was a healthcare worker with PCR-confirmed SARS-CoV-2 infection or an uninfected control (not recorded which). Material: whole blood. The V call is TRBV29-1, the J call TRBJ2-7; D is possibly TRBD1 (5 bases). The CDR3 loop is CSVLSGFTYEQYF. The CDR3 bases are TGCAGCGTTCTTTCAGGGTTCACCTACGAGCAGTACTTC.